This note documents a single TCR beta chain sequence. This record comes from a study of blood T cell repertoires in COVID-19. The CDR3 runs to 14 residues. The trim removed 5 bases at V and 5 bases at J, leaving 7 bases unmatched. The V gene's germline CDR1 is MNHEY and CDR2 SVGAGI. Profiled with immunoSEQ multiplex PCR; TCRdb holds only in-frame clones, not every one. The sample contains about 140,000 clones, 80% to 85% of which appear only once. The sample comprised peripheral blood. This clonotype was obtained from a human donor in a cohort sampled during active COVID-19. The chain couples TRBV6-5 to TRBJ2-7, with 9 bases aligning to TRBD1. CDR3 coding DNA: TGTGCCAGCAGTCAGACAGGGGGGTCAGACGAGCAGTACTTC. Translated, it gives CASSQTGGSDEQYF.